A selection of T cell receptor beta chains follows, all from one sample in a study of T cell responses to AZD1222 COVID-19 vaccine. The protocol was immunoSEQ multiplex PCR, while the TCRdb copy is restricted to in-frame clones and leaves out a portion. The table lists approximately 74,000 clones, about nine tenths of them singletons. The specimen was peripheral blood, collected on day 0 of AZD1222 vaccination. The receptors shown here come from an adult in good health. The conserved cysteine and the conserved F or W are not part of the CDR3 here. A D gene is named only where the DNA matches it firmly.

- | TRBV18 | ASSPPTPDYGYT
- | TRBV7-2 | ASSPDGNYGYT
- | TRBV3-1/TRBV3-2 | ASSHRTAGNPQH
TRBD1 | TRBV25-1 | ASSGGTGWAGELF
TRBD1 | TRBV10-3 | AITQDRDSEKLF
TRBD2 | TRBV27 | ASSSKLPGLAGRHEQF
- | TRBV9 | ASSVRRSRGYEQY
- | TRBV11-1 | ASSLTGNNSPLH
TRBD2 | TRBV5-1 | ASSIDGGNEQF
- | TRBV18 | ASSPISGLLQWGYT
TRBD1 | TRBV5-1 | ASSPTGASEAF